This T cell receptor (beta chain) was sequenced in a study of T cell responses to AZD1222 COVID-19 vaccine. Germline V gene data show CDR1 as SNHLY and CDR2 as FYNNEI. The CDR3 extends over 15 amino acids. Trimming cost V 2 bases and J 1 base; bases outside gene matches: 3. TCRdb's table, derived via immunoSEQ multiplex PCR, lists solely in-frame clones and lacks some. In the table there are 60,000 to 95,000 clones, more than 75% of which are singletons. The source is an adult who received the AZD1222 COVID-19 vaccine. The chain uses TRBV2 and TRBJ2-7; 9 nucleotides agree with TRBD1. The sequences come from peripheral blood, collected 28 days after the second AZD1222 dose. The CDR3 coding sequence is TGTGCCAGCAGTGAACCGGGGACAGGGTCCTACGAGCAGTACTTC. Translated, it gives CASSEPGTGSYEQYF. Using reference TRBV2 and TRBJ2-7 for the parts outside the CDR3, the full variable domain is EPEVTQTPSHQVTQMGQEVILRCVPISNHLYFYWYRQILGQKVEFLVSFYNNEISEKSEIFDDQFSVERPDGSNFTLKIRSTKLEDSAMYFCASSEPGTGSYEQYFGPGTRLTVT.